The 9 T cell receptor beta chains presented below share a single source sample, sequenced in a study of T-cell memory formation after mild COVID-19. TCRdb reprocessed the 5' RACE reads with MiXCR, giving one entry per CDR3 protein. The table has 4,000 to 5,000 distinct CDR3 sequences, 40% to 50% seen once; the top ten hold 2.6%. Sequencing used PBMCs or a T cell subset sorted from them (not recorded which). These TCRs come from an adult who had mild COVID-19 (a few samples of this study predate the infection). Cell type and time point are not known.

This clonotype has at least ten counts. V is TRBV3-1 and J is TRBJ2-4; 8 bases agree with TRBD2. V gave up 2 bases and J gave up 4 bases; unmatched junction bases: 7. From germline, CDR1 is LGHDT and CDR2 YNNKEL (reference sequence). The length of the CDR3 is 16 residues. The CDR3 nucleotides read TGTGCCAGCAGCCAAACTAGCGGAAGCTGGAAAAACATTCAGTACTTC. It translates to CASSQTSGSWKNIQYF.

The CDR3 region has the DNA TGTGCCAGCAGTTTCATGCCAGACCGAAATGAAAAACTGTTTTTT. It encodes CASSFMPDRNEKLFF. V and J are TRBV27 and TRBJ1-4; D not certain. V was cut by 3 bases and J by 5 bases, with 13 bases left in between. This CDR3 comprises 15 residues. Germline V gene sequence: CDR1 MNHEY, CDR2 SMNVEV (reference sequence).

This clonotype is labeled as medium-sized. V gene TRBV6-2 or TRBV6-3 combines with J gene TRBJ2-1; no clear D. The V and J ends lost 4 bases and 2 bases respectively, with 12 bases between them. This CDR3 has 15 residues. Looked up from germline, CDR1 is MNHEY and CDR2 is SVGEGT. CDR3 sequence (DNA): TGTGCCAGCAGTTTCTCCGCCCCAACCTACAATGAGCAGTTCTTC. This sequence encodes CASSFSAPTYNEQFF.

The chain carries TRBV28 and TRBJ1-3; maybe TRBD1 (5 bases). The CDR3 is 17 amino acids. Germline CDR1 and CDR2: MDHEN and SYDVKM. The ends were cut back, 5 bases at V and 2 bases at J, with 19 bases in the middle. The CDR3 spells CASSPRFYQGAGNTIYF. The CDR3 DNA reads as TGTGCCAGCAGTCCCCGCTTCTATCAAGGGGCTGGAAACACCATATATTTT.

The chain carries TRBV11-1 and TRBJ2-2, with D perhaps TRBD1 (6 bases). This CDR3 contains 14 residues. Trimming shortened V by 3 bases and J by 5 bases, and 10 bases separated the two germline ends. Germline lookup yields CDR1 SGHAT and CDR2 FQDESV (reference sequence). This chain's CDR3 is CASSLLQGTGELFF. CDR3 in DNA: TGTGCCAGCAGCTTGTTACAGGGTACCGGGGAGCTGTTTTTT.

This clonotype was counted at least ten times. The chain joins TRBV27 to TRBJ2-3; no clear D. Germline V gives CDR1 MNHEY, CDR2 SMNVEV (reference sequence). The V and J ends lost 3 bases and 1 base respectively, with 17 bases between them. The CDR3 is 17 amino acids. This CDR3 reads CASSFSWLPPRTDTQYF. DNA of the CDR3: TGTGCCAGCAGTTTTTCATGGCTACCGCCCCGCACAGATACGCAGTATTTT.

Judged by abundance, this clonotype is medium-sized (0.01 to 0.1%). CDR3 in DNA: TGTGCCAGCAGCCTCCTGATGGCGGGGGATCAAGATACGCAGTATTTT. It codes for CASSLLMAGDQDTQYF. The rearrangement links TRBV3-1 to TRBJ2-3; 7 positions match TRBD2. CDR3 length: 16 amino acids. With V trimmed by 4 bases and J by 5 bases, 12 bases remained unmatched. CDR1 and CDR2 (germline): LGHDT, YNNKEL (reference sequence).

V and J are TRBV5-1 and TRBJ2-3; D remains ambiguous. The ends were cut back, 2 bases at V and 5 bases at J, with 12 bases in the middle. The CDR3 runs 14 residues. CDR1 and CDR2 (germline): SGHRS, YFSETQ. This chain's CDR3 is CASSFEPSVDTQYF. As DNA, the CDR3 is TGCGCCAGCAGCTTTGAACCCAGCGTAGATACGCAGTATTTT.

This clonotype is a singleton in its sample. The junction departs from the called germline gene at one end, perhaps through a read error. The V gene is TRBV7-3, the J gene TRBJ2-3, with no clear D. The CDR3 has 9 residues. From germline, CDR1 is SGHTA and CDR2 FQGTGA. The CDR3 protein is CARPSSPDF. CDR3 bases: TGTGCCCGCCCATCCAGCCCTGACTTT.